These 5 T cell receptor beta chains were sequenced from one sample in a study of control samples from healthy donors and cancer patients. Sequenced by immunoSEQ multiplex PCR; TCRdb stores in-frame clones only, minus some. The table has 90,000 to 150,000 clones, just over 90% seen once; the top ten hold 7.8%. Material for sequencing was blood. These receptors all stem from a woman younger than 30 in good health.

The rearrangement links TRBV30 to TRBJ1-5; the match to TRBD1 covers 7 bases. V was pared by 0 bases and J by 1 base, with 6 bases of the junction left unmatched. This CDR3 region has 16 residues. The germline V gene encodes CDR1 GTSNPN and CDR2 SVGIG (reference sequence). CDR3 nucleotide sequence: TGTGCCTGGAGTGTACGATGGGGACAGAGCAATCAGCCCCAGCATTTT. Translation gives CAWSVRWGQSNQPQHF.

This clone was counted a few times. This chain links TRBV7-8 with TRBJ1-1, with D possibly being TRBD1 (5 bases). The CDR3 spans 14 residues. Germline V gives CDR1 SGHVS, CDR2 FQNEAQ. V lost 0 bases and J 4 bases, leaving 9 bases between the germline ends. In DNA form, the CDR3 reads TGTGCCAGCAGCTTAGCAGGAGGGGCCACTGAAGCTTTCTTT. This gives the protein CASSLAGGATEAFF.

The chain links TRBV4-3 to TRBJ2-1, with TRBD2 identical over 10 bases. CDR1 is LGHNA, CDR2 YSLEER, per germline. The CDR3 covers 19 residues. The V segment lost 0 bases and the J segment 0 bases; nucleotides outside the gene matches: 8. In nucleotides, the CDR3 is TGCGCCAGCAGCCAAGAGGGGACTAGCGTCGCGAGCTCCTACAATGAGCAGTTCTTC. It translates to CASSQEGTSVASSYNEQFF.

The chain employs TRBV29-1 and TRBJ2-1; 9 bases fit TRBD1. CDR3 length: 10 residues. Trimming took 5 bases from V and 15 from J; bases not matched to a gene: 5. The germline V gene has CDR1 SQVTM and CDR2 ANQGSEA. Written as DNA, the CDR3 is TGCAGCGTTCCGGGACAGGGCTTGTTCTTC. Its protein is CSVPGQGLFF.

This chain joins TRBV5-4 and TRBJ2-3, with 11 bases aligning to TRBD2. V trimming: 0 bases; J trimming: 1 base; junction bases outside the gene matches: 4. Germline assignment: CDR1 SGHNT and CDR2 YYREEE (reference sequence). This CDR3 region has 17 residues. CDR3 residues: CASSLGTSGSRTDTQYF. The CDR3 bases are TGTGCCAGCAGCTTGGGTACTAGCGGGAGCCGCACAGATACGCAGTATTTT.